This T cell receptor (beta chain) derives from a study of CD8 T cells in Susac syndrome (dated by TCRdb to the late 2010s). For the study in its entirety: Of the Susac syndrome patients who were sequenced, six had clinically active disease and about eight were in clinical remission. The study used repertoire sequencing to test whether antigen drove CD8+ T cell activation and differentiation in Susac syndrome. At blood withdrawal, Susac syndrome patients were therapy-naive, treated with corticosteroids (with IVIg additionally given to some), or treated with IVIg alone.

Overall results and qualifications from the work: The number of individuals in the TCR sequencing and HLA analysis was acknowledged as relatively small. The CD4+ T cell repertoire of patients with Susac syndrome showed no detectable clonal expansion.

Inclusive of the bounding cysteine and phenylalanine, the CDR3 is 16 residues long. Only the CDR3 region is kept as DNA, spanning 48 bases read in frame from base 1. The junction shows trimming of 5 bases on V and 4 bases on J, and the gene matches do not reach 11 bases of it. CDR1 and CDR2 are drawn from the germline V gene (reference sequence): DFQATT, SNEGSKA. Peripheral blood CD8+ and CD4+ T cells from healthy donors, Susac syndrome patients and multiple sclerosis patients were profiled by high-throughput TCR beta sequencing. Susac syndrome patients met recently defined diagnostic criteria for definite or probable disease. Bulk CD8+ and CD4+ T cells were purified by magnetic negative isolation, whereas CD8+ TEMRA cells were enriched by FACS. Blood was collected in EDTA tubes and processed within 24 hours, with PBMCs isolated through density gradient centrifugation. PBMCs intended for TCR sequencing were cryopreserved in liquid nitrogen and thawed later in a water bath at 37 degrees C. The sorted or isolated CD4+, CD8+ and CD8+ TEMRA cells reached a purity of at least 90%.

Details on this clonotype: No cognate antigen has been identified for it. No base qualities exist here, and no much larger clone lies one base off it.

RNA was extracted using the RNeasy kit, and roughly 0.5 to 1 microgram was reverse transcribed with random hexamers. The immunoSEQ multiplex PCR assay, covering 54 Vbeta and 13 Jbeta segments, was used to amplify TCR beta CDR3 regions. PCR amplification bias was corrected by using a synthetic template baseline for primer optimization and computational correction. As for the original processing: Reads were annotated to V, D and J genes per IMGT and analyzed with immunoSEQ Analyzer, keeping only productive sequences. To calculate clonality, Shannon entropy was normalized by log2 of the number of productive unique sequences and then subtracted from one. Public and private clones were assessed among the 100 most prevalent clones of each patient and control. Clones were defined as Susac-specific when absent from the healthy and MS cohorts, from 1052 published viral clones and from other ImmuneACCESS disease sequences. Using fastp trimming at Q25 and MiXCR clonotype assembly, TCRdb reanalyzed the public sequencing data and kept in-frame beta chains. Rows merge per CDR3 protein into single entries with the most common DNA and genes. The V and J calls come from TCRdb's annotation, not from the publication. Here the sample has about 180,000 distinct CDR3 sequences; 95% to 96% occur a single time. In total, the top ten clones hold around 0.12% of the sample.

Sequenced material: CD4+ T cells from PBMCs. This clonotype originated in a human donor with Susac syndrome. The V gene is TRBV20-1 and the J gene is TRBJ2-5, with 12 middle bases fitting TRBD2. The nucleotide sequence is TGCAGTGCTGCAGGCCTAGCGGGAGGGAAGGGAGAGACCCAGTACTTC. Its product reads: CSAAGLAGGKGETQYF.